This T cell receptor beta chain was profiled in a study of long-term antiretroviral therapy in people with HIV (dated by TCRdb to about 2022). Looking at the study overall: The earliest samples were collected roughly a decade before the 2015 WHO recommendation for immediate ART, at a time when ART was usually postponed until CD4 counts fell. Of the 30 or so participants with HIV, some 12 were female. Whether ART initiation and durable HIV suppression were associated with changes in peripheral blood TRB repertoire composition and diversity was tested in a retrospective serial study. From 30 adults with confirmed HIV infection, the cohort provided approximately 190 cryopreserved PBMC samples, gathered serially across a mean of approximately six years (range 1-12). No cross-contamination during QIAcube processing was seen in test extractions of a monoclonal T-cell line run alongside a few dozen polyclonal samples. What the work shows at the level of the full study, not this receptor alone: HIV repertoires had narrower CDR3 length ranges than controls, and the network structure suggested an antigen-experienced repertoire that shifted only slightly toward naive after ART. The samples span the years 2004 to 2017, and the ART regimens used at that time may not be as effective as current regimens. Limited PBMC availability meant only the TCR beta chain was sequenced, without alpha chain pairing. Expanded TRB clones identified before ART initiation dominated the repertoire at all time points, although this dominance fluctuated and declined in many PLHIV after ART. A significant increase in TRB diversity was found to be associated with ART initiation, although TRB diversity was observed to remain significantly below that of transplant donor controls even after long-term ART. Because cell numbers in pre-ART samples were limited, unsorted PBMC were profiled instead of sorted CD4+ and CD8+ T cells. No data were available on ART adherence, viral resistance or therapy changes, limiting inferences about post-ART repertoire changes.

According to the germline V gene, CDR1 reads SGHTA and CDR2 reads FQGNSA. Including cysteine and phenylalanine, the CDR3 has 17 amino acids. The sequence is cut down to CDR3 DNA, 51 bases in frame from base 1. Germline trimming amounts to 5 bases on V and 0 bases on J, with 5 as the count of junction bases outside the gene matches. The immunoSEQ hsTCRB v3.0 assay was used at survey level resolution to sequence the TRB variable region. The target sequencing depth for TRB was about 40,000-55,000 T-cell genomes per sample. Pooled TRB libraries were sequenced on an Illumina MiSeq with a v3 150-cycle kit. The published analysis was carried out like this. Analysis of repertoires was carried out in R inside a reproducible Nextflow workflow spanning QC, data transformation and analysis. Custom analyses were implemented in LymphoSeq2, an R package for AIRR-Seq data exploration. A few samples that yielded fewer than 5000 total TRB sequences were excluded, so that 150 to 200 HIV repertoires were analyzed. Among the roughly 190 retained HIV repertoires, 55 to 65 were collected before ART initiation and 120 to 140 after ART initiation. Repertoires were downsampled to 5000 TRB nucleotide sequences, and summary statistics were averaged over 100 downsampling iterations. The analysis kept only TRB sequences whose CDR3 regions were at least seven amino acids long. Diversity was assessed using a clonality score derived from Shannon entropy and using the Gini coefficient. In repertoire networks, the top 5000 CDR3 amino acid sequences were linked whenever an edit distance of one separated two sequences. Antigen specificity groups and MHC restriction were predicted for TRB CDR3 amino acid sequences with GLIPH2. To flag known CMV, EBV, HIV or tissue antigen associations, CDR3 amino acid sequences were matched against VDJdb and McPAS-TCR. Pre-ART, post-ART and control groups were compared with Wilcoxon signed-rank tests and Holm-Bonferroni correction. The clones in this table, taken by TCRdb from immuneACCESS, are in-frame only. Not every clone is retained; where verified, under half of the shortfall comes from an unresolved V gene, and the cause of the rest is unknown. That table gives V, J and clone size, and the DNA gave D and trimming. In this sample the table shows some 40,000 clones, around 83% of which occur a single time. Around 6.5% of the sample goes to the ten largest clones.

As for this clone: What antigen it recognizes has not been identified. Base-call qualities are not available, and no considerably larger clone is one nucleotide away.

To be included, a participant needed at least one PBMC sample from before ART initiation plus at least two post-ART samples. Every participant with HIV received treatment in the United States of America. Before DNA extraction, cryopreserved samples of about 0.95-10 million PBMC were thawed and washed. At the time of the earliest PBMC sample, participants with HIV were aged between about 23 and 54 years. Each participant contributed PBMC samples from 1-4 timepoints before ART initiation and 2-8 timepoints after ART initiation, with a median of 7 samples. For every participant, serial HIV viral load, CD4+ T-cell count, ART history and demographic data were obtained. Using a Qiagen kit on a QIAcube, genomic DNA was extracted from unsorted PBMC, with samples processed in batches of 12.

The TCR sequence derives from a man aged 18 to 35 with HIV. The sequenced sample was unsorted PBMCs, obtained 1 year after starting antiretroviral therapy. Recombination linked TRBV7-2 to TRBJ2-3, and TRBD2 matches 13 of the central bases. In nucleotides, the sequence is TGTGCCAGCAGCCCGACTAGCGGGAGGCCTAGCACAGATACGCAGTATTTT. The translation is CASSPTSGRPSTDTQYF.